These T cell receptor beta chains were read from a single sample in a study of identical twins. TCRdb used MiXCR to reprocess the 5' RACE reads, holding one entry per CDR3 protein. The table includes 250,000 to 300,000 distinct CDR3 sequences, 8.5% to 9.5% detected once. These data were also filed under a second study, of yellow fever vaccine responses in identical twins.

The sample taken for sequencing was CD8+ T cells sorted from blood. Receptors were obtained from a woman aged 18-30 years in good health. CDR3s leave out the opening cysteine and the closing phenylalanine or tryptophan.

TRBJ2-3	TRBV7-9	ASSLTGQGTDTQY
TRBJ2-3	TRBV7-6	ASSFLAENTDTQY
TRBJ2-7	TRBV24-1	AISDSYEQY
TRBJ1-5	TRBV28	ASSFPLTGNSNQPQH
TRBJ2-7	TRBV7-2	ASSSGTRPYEQY
TRBJ2-1	TRBV25-1	ATGGLAVGEQF
TRBJ1-1	TRBV20-1	SPSPGMNTEAF
TRBJ2-7	TRBV5-6	ASSVAGYEQY
TRBJ2-5	TRBV10-3	AISEDGAEETQY
TRBJ1-2	TRBV28	ASSLNRGGLADGYT
TRBJ2-1	TRBV7-9	ASTKMSSYNEQF
TRBJ2-1	TRBV7-9	ASSLVGTSVLNEQF
TRBJ2-7	TRBV6-5	ASSYQSTDLSYEQY
TRBJ2-1	TRBV29-1	SARGLAGVEGYTEQF
TRBJ2-5	TRBV4-2	ASSQEPISGPEETQY
TRBJ2-5	TRBV27	ASSKGSDKETQY
TRBJ2-7	TRBV7-9	ASSLGGREQY
TRBJ2-1	TRBV9	ASQRTASSYNEQF
TRBJ2-5	TRBV5-1	ASSSVLRTSGSPEGTQY
TRBJ2-1	TRBV14	ASSQASGQNNEQF
TRBJ2-1	TRBV10-3	AISRTGKFDEQF
TRBJ2-7	TRBV20-1	SARSRSTYEQY
TRBJ2-7	TRBV5-1	ASSLAPGLEPYEQY
TRBJ2-5	TRBV15	ATSPPGILGAQY
TRBJ1-6	TRBV7-6	ASSLNPGSYNSPLH
TRBJ2-1	TRBV12-3/TRBV12-4	ASSFRASGGYNEQF
TRBJ2-1	TRBV5-1	ASSPEGGGGNEQF
TRBJ2-7	TRBV11-2	ASSFLQGTYEQY
TRBJ2-2	TRBV3-1	ASSQDGAQFNTGELF
TRBJ2-1	TRBV3-1	ASSQGLAGGINEQF
TRBJ1-5	TRBV6-5	ASSSPGQEGPQH
TRBJ2-3	TRBV24-1	ATSRKRGLTDTQY
TRBJ2-1	TRBV10-3	AISEVQGGTYNEQF
TRBJ2-3	TRBV7-8	ASSFTLGYTSTDTQY
TRBJ2-5	TRBV5-4	ASSLSFRDRKYQETQY
TRBJ2-7	TRBV27	ASSFASGSYEQY
TRBJ2-1	TRBV3-1	ASTQGNEQF
TRBJ2-7	TRBV3-1	ASSRGRFSYEQY
TRBJ2-7	TRBV4-3	ASSQGPGLAYEQY
TRBJ2-1	TRBV12-3/TRBV12-4	ASRHPPSGYNEQF
TRBJ2-7	TRBV4-3	ASSQATGGPSYEQY
TRBJ2-7	TRBV10-2	ASHGASGGYEQY
TRBJ2-7	TRBV29-1	SVVLGLAGAYEQY
TRBJ2-5	TRBV7-9	ASSGRGLPEETQY
TRBJ1-3	TRBV3-1	ASSQDSSYGNTIY
TRBJ2-1	TRBV7-9	ATYNPTGGDNEQF
TRBJ2-3	TRBV4-3	ASSLRLDVSTDTQY
TRBJ1-2	TRBV10-3	AISESDRVVGGYT
TRBJ2-3	TRBV11-2	ASRIPSWGRGGPDTQY
TRBJ1-6	TRBV6-6	ASQDGHNSPLH
TRBJ2-7	TRBV4-3	ASSQDTLVMTYEQY